Described below is a single TCR beta chain sequence and its context. Its matching antigen is unknown. Total RNA, at least 5 micrograms per sample, was extracted from PBMCs. The data stem from a study of blood T cells in healthy people across ages. Points from the study as a whole: The fall in TCR beta diversity per million T cells was roughly linear with age.

The CDR3 extends over 15 amino acids. After removal of 7 bases from V and 13 bases from J, the junction contained 17 bases not matched to a gene. In germline, CDR1 is MDHEN, CDR2 SYDVKM. Primers used in a second PCR of roughly 6 to 11 cycles were a sample-barcoded 5' primer and a J-beta primer mix. A template-switch adaptor containing 12 random nucleotides labeled each cDNA molecule. A single record per CDR3 protein comes from TCRdb applying MiXCR to the 5' RACE reads. The sample contains 1.5 million to 2 million distinct CDR3 sequences, about 30% of which appear only once. This receptor was obtained from a woman in her 30s in good health. Sequenced: blood. V usage is TRBV28 and J usage is TRBJ2-4; 9 nucleotides align to TRBD1. The CDR3 is CASISQGTGRWEQYF. CDR3 DNA sequence: TGTGCCAGCATCTCCCAGGGGACAGGGAGGTGGGAGCAGTACTTC.